This T cell receptor beta chain was sequenced during a study of OX40 agonist ivuxolimab in advanced cancers. Germline V gene lookup returns CDR1 SGHTA and CDR2 FQGNSA. The CDR3 loop spans 15 amino acids. The J segment lost 6 bases and the V segment lost 5 bases, leaving 10 bases of the junction unmatched. Autoimmune disease history or systemic immunosuppression led to patient exclusion. Clones were read by immunoSEQ multiplex PCR, and TCRdb kept only the in-frame ones, dropping some. The data show 90,000 to 120,000 clones, less than 95% seen once. The sequence came from an adult with an advanced solid tumor such as melanoma, head and neck, liver or kidney cancer. The J gene is TRBJ1-1, the V gene TRBV7-2, with 9 bases that match TRBD1. The starting material was CD4+ or CD8+ T cells sorted from blood, obtained in a trial of the OX40 agonist ivuxolimab. The CDR3 loop reads CASSPQGQGISEAFF. The CDR3 nucleotides read TGTGCCAGCAGCCCTCAGGGACAGGGAATTTCTGAAGCTTTCTTT.